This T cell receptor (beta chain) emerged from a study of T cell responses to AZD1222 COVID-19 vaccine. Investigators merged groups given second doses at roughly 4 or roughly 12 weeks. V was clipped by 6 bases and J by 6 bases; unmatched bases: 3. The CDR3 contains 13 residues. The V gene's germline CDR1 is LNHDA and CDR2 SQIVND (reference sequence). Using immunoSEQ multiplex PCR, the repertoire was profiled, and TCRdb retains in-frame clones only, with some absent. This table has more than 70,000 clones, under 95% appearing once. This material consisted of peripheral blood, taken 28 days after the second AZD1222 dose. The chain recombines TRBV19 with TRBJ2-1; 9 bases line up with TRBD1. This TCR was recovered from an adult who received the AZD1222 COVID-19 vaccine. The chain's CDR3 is CASRPTGGNEQFF. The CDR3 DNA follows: TGTGCCAGTAGACCGACAGGGGGCAATGAGCAGTTCTTC.